This entry describes one T cell receptor (beta chain). The antigen is undetermined. This sample stems from a study of shared clonotypes between healthy human individuals. The method was immunoSEQ multiplex PCR; TCRdb's version includes in-frame clones alone and lacks a portion of them. The table includes some 1.5 million clones, roughly 96% detected once. Overall study results and limits: Clonotype sharing among donors was thought likely to change with sequencing depth. The four-donor shared clonotypes exceeded non-shared clonotypes in generation probability, with non-shared ones scoring lower. Limitation of the genetic and exposure-history diversity represented came from the few donors.

V trimming: 8 bases; J trimming: 5 bases; junction bases outside the gene matches: 7. Germline assignment: CDR1 MNHNS and CDR2 SASEGT. The CDR3 sequence is 14 residues long. The chain joins TRBV6-1 to TRBJ2-7, with 12 bases matching TRBD2. Material for sequencing was naive CD4+ T cells sorted from blood. Subset indicated: CD45RA+ positively selected. The source of this sequence is a young man in good health. CDR3 protein: CASGLAGFSDEQYF. As DNA, the CDR3 is TGTGCCAGCGGACTAGCGGGATTTAGTGACGAGCAGTACTTC.